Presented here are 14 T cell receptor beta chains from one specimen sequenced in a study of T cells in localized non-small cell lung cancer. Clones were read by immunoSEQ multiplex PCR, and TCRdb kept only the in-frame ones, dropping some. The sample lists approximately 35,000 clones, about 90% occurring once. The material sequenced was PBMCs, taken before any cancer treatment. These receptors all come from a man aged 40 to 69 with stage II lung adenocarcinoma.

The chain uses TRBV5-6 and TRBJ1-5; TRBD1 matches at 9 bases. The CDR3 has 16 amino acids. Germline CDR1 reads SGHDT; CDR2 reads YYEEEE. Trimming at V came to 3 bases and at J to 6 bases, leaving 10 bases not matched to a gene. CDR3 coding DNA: TGTGCCAGCAGCTCCAAGGACAGGGGATTAGGTCAGCCCCAGCATTTT. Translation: CASSSKDRGLGQPQHF.

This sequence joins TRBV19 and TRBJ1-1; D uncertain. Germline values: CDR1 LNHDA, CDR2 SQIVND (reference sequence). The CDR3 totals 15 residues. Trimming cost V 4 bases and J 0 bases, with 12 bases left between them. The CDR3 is CASSNSRGMNTEAFF. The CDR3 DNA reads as TGTGCCAGTAGTAACTCTCGTGGGATGAACACTGAAGCTTTCTTT. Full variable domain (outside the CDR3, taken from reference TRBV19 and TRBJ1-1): DGGITQSPKYLFRKEGQNVTLSCEQNLNHDAMYWYRQDPGQGLRLIYYSQIVNDFQKGDIAEGYSVSREKKESFPLTVTSAQKNPTAFYLCASSNSRGMNTEAFFGQGTRLTVV.

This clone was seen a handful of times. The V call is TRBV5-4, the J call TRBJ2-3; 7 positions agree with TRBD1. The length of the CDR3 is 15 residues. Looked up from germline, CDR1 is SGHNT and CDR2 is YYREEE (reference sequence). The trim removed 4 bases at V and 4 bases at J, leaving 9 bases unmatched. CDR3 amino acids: CASSKPGTDADTQYF. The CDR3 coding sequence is TGTGCCAGCAGCAAGCCCGGGACAGATGCAGATACGCAGTATTTT.

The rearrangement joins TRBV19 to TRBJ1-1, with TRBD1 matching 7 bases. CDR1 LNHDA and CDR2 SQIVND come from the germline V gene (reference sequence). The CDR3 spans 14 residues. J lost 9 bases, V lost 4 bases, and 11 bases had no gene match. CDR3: CASSSFQGEEKAFF. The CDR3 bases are TGTGCCAGTAGTAGTTTCCAGGGGGAGGAGAAAGCTTTCTTT. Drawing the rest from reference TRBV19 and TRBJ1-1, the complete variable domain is DGGITQSPKYLFRKEGQNVTLSCEQNLNHDAMYWYRQDPGQGLRLIYYSQIVNDFQKGDIAEGYSVSREKKESFPLTVTSAQKNPTAFYLCASSSFQGEEKAFFGQGTRLTVV.

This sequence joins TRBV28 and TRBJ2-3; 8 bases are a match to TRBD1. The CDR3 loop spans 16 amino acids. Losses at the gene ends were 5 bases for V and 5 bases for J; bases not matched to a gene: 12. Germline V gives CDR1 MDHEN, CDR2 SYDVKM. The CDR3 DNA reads TGTGCCAGCAGTCCAAGGACAGGGACGTGGTTAGATACGCAGTATTTT. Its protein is CASSPRTGTWLDTQYF.

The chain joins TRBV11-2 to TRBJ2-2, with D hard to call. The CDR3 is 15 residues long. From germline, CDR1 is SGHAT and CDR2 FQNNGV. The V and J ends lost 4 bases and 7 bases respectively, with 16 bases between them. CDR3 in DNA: TGTGCCAGCAGCTGGCCCCGGGTGGATCACGGGGAGCTGTTTTTT. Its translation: CASSWPRVDHGELFF.

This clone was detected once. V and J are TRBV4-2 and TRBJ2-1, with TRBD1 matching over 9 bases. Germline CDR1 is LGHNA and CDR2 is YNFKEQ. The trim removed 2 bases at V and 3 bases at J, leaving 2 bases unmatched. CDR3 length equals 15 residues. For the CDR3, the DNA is TGTGCCAGCAGCCAACCGGGACAGGGCTACAATGAGCAGTTCTTC. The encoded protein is CASSQPGQGYNEQFF.

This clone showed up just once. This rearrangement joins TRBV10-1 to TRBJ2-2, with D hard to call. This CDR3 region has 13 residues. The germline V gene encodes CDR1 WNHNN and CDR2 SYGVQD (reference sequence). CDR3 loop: CASTRSGTGELFF. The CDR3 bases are TGCGCATCCACCCGGTCTGGCACCGGGGAGCTGTTTTTT.

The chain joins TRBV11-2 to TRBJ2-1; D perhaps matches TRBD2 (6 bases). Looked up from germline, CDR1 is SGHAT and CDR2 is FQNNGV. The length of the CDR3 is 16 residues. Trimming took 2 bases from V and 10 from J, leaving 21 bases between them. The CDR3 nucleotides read TGTGCCAGCAGCTTAAACGGGAGAGGGGTTTACAGGGAGCAGTTCTTC. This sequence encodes CASSLNGRGVYREQFF.

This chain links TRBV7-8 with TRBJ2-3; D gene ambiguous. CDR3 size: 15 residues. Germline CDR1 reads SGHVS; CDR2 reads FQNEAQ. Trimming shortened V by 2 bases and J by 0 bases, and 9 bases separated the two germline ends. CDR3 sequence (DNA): TGTGCCAGCAGCTTATATGCTCCTAGCACAGATACGCAGTATTTT. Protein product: CASSLYAPSTDTQYF.

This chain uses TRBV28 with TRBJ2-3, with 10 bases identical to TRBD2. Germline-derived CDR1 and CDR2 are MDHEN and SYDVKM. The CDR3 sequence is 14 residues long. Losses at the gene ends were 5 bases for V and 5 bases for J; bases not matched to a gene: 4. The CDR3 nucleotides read TGTGCCAGCAGTCCGAGGACTAGCGGAGATACGCAGTATTTT. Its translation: CASSPRTSGDTQYF.

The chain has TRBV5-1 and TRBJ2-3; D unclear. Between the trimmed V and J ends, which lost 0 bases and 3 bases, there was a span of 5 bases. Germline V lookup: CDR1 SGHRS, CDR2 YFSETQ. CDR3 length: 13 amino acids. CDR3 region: CASSLGPTDTQYF. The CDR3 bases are TGCGCCAGCAGCTTGGGACCTACAGATACGCAGTATTTT.

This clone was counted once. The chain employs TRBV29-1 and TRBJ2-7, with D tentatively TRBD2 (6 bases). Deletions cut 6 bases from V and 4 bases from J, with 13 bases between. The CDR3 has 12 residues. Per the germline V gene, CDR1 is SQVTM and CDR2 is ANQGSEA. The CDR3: CSVGGGPYEQYF. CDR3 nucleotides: TGCAGCGTGGGGGGAGGTCCATACGAGCAGTACTTC.

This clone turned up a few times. Here the CDR3 reads CASRGSGTGSEQYF. CDR3 bases: TGTGCCAGCAGAGGGAGCGGTACGGGCTCCGAGCAGTACTTC. V is TRBV2 and J is TRBJ2-7; D may be TRBD2 (5 bases). The CDR3 has 14 amino acids. Trimming left V 6 bases short and J 6 bases short, with 18 bases between. Germline V lookup: CDR1 SNHLY, CDR2 FYNNEI.